This is a list of T cell receptor beta chains from one sample in a study of T cell repertoires in cytomegalovirus infection. One entry per CDR3 protein, called by TCRdb with MiXCR from the reads. The data contain about 900,000 distinct CDR3 sequences, approximately 30% of them seen just once; the ten biggest clones take up 13%. For these TCRs, the target antigens are not known. The starting material was cultured CD8+ T cells from PBMCs, obtained from culture after CMV antigen stimulation. These TCRs come from a human donor in good health (CMV status not recorded). Some clones in this sample may be carry-over from other donors' samples. The CDR3 runs from the conserved cysteine through the conserved F or W. Each record gives: J gene, V gene, D gene, CDR3 length, clone size, CDR3 protein, CDR3 DNA. A D gene is named only where the DNA matches it firmly. Size is omitted from some rows. Given values are once, few, many or a class for expanded clones.

J: TRBJ2-1
V: TRBV29-1
D: .
length: 17
size: .
CDR3: CSVEEGGTLLPYNEQFF
DNA: TGCAGCGTTGAAGAGGGGGGAACCCTTTTGCCCTACAATGAGCAGTTCTTC

J: TRBJ1-1
V: TRBV6-2/TRBV6-3
D: .
length: 13
size: few
CDR3: CATLAARLTEAFF
DNA: TGTGCCACCCTGGCTGCGAGGCTCACTGAAGCTTTCTTT

J: TRBJ2-5
V: TRBV6-5
D: TRBD2
length: 16
size: .
CDR3: CASTLNGGLASETQYF
DNA: TGTGCCAGCACCCTAAACGGGGGACTAGCGTCGGAGACCCAGTACTTC

J: TRBJ2-7
V: TRBV7-2
D: TRBD1
length: 12
size: many
CDR3: CASRGPAYEQYF
DNA: TGTGCAAGCAGGGGGCCCGCCTACGAGCAGTACTTC

J: TRBJ1-5
V: TRBV7-8
D: TRBD1
length: 16
size: many
CDR3: CASSLSTGAGNQPQHF
DNA: TGTGCCAGCAGCTTGTCAACAGGGGCCGGCAATCAGCCCCAGCATTTT

J: TRBJ1-1
V: TRBV15
D: TRBD1
length: 15
size: .
CDR3: CATSRGQGPNTEAFF
DNA: TGTGCCACCAGCAGGGGACAGGGGCCGAACACTGAAGCTTTCTTT

J: TRBJ2-7
V: TRBV28
D: TRBD1
length: 15
size: .
CDR3: CASSLGPGGINEQYF
DNA: TGTGCCAGCAGTTTAGGGCCAGGGGGTATAAACGAGCAGTACTTC

J: TRBJ1-4
V: TRBV12-3/TRBV12-4
D: .
length: 19
size: few
CDR3: CASSFRERPLGRTNEKLFF
DNA: TGTGCCAGCAGTTTTAGGGAAAGACCGCTCGGGAGAACTAATGAAAAACTGTTTTTT

J: TRBJ1-1
V: TRBV6-1
D: .
length: 11
size: .
CDR3: CASRIAGEDFF
DNA: TGTGCCAGCAGGATCGCTGGCGAAGATTTCTTT

J: TRBJ1-1
V: TRBV20-1
D: .
length: 15
size: few
CDR3: CSARDTFVGNTEAFF
DNA: TGCAGTGCTAGAGATACCTTTGTCGGGAACACTGAAGCTTTCTTT

J: TRBJ2-3
V: TRBV27
D: .
length: 13
size: few
CDR3: CASSLSRPDTQYF
DNA: TGTGCCAGCAGTTTGTCCCGACCAGATACGCAGTATTTT

J: TRBJ1-6
V: TRBV2
D: .
length: 15
size: .
CDR3: CASNPGPGNNSPLHF
DNA: TGTGCCAGCAACCCCGGGCCAGGGAATAATTCACCCCTCCACTTT

J: TRBJ1-5
V: TRBV12-3/TRBV12-4
D: TRBD1
length: 15
size: few
CDR3: CASSLRGGGFQPQHF
DNA: TGTGCCAGCAGTTTAAGAGGGGGCGGATTTCAGCCCCAGCATTTT

J: TRBJ2-2
V: TRBV27
D: .
length: 15
size: .
CDR3: CASSAGRPNTGELFF
DNA: TGTGCCAGCAGTGCCGGACGCCCGAACACCGGGGAGCTGTTTTTT

J: TRBJ2-6
V: TRBV7-9
D: .
length: 14
size: .
CDR3: CASILPSGANVLTF
DNA: TGTGCCAGCATCCTACCTTCTGGGGCCAACGTCCTGACTTTC

J: TRBJ2-5
V: TRBV6-6
D: .
length: 15
size: .
CDR3: CASQATGTLQETQYF
DNA: TGTGCCAGCCAAGCGACCGGGACCCTCCAAGAGACCCAGTACTTC

J: TRBJ2-1
V: TRBV27
D: .
length: 15
size: .
CDR3: CASSSPGAGLDEQFF
DNA: TGTGCCAGCAGTTCCCCGGGGGCGGGCCTCGATGAGCAGTTCTTC

J: TRBJ2-5
V: TRBV19
D: TRBD2
length: 14
size: few
CDR3: CASTGVAGAETQYF
DNA: TGTGCCAGTACCGGAGTAGCGGGGGCAGAGACCCAGTACTTC

J: TRBJ2-7
V: TRBV14
D: .
length: 14
size: many
CDR3: CASSQAGGLYEQYF
DNA: TGTGCCAGCAGCCAAGCTGGGGGCCTCTACGAGCAGTACTTC

J: TRBJ2-7
V: TRBV27
D: TRBD2
length: 16
size: .
CDR3: CASSLLSGAISYEQYF
DNA: TGTGCCAGCAGTTTATTGAGCGGGGCGATATCCTACGAGCAGTACTTC

J: TRBJ1-2
V: TRBV2
D: .
length: 12
size: few
CDR3: CASNEGTYGYTF
DNA: TGTGCCAGCAACGAGGGGACCTATGGCTACACCTTC

J: TRBJ1-1
V: TRBV7-9
D: .
length: 16
size: .
CDR3: CASSELRGGGNTEAFF
DNA: TGTGCCAGCAGCGAACTAAGGGGAGGAGGGAACACTGAAGCTTTCTTT

J: TRBJ1-2
V: TRBV2
D: TRBD1
length: 15
size: .
CDR3: CASSEEQGADKGYTF
DNA: TGTGCCAGCAGTGAGGAACAGGGGGCCGACAAGGGCTACACCTTC

J: TRBJ2-2
V: TRBV12-3/TRBV12-4
D: .
length: 13
size: .
CDR3: CASSLAESGELFF
DNA: TGTGCCAGCAGTTTAGCGGAGAGCGGGGAGCTGTTTTTT

J: TRBJ2-1
V: TRBV11-3
D: .
length: 15
size: once
CDR3: CASSLSGAQGNEQFF
DNA: TGTGCCAGCAGCTTGTCAGGGGCCCAGGGCAATGAGCAGTTCTTC

J: TRBJ2-1
V: TRBV9
D: TRBD2
length: 15
size: few
CDR3: CASSPWSGATNEQFF
DNA: TGTGCCAGCAGCCCCTGGAGCGGGGCCACCAATGAGCAGTTCTTC

J: TRBJ1-3
V: TRBV9
D: .
length: 15
size: .
CDR3: CASSVTGRAGNTIYF
DNA: TGTGCCAGCAGCGTAACGGGCAGGGCTGGAAACACCATATATTTT

J: TRBJ2-1
V: TRBV6-1
D: TRBD1
length: 15
size: few
CDR3: CASRKRGTDYNEQFF
DNA: TGTGCCAGCAGGAAGAGAGGGACAGATTACAATGAGCAGTTCTTC

J: TRBJ2-4
V: TRBV7-9
D: .
length: 14
size: few
CDR3: CASSLAVAGNIQYF
DNA: TGTGCCAGCAGCTTAGCGGTCGCAGGGAACATTCAGTACTTC

J: TRBJ2-5
V: TRBV7-3
D: TRBD1
length: 14
size: .
CDR3: CASSLIGGQETQYF
DNA: TGTGCCAGCAGCTTAATAGGGGGCCAGGAGACCCAGTACTTC

J: TRBJ1-1
V: TRBV19
D: .
length: 13
size: .
CDR3: CASTVQGSAEAFF
DNA: TGTGCCAGTACCGTTCAGGGGAGCGCTGAAGCTTTCTTT

J: TRBJ1-2
V: TRBV7-8
D: .
length: 13
size: many
CDR3: CASSSGQPYGYTF
DNA: TGTGCCAGCAGCTCCGGACAGCCCTATGGCTACACCTTC

J: TRBJ2-4
V: TRBV3-1
D: .
length: 18
size: few
CDR3: CASSQAGPGSLAKNIQYF
DNA: TGTGCCAGCAGCCAAGCAGGGCCAGGGTCACTAGCCAAAAACATTCAGTACTTC

J: TRBJ2-1
V: TRBV5-6
D: TRBD2
length: 17
size: .
CDR3: CASSWGGPMLPYNEQFF
DNA: TGTGCCAGCAGCTGGGGGGGACCGATGCTACCCTACAATGAGCAGTTCTTC

J: TRBJ2-3
V: TRBV7-6
D: TRBD1
length: 16
size: few
CDR3: CASSLYNRGRTDTQYF
DNA: TGTGCCAGCAGCTTGTATAACAGGGGGCGCACAGATACGCAGTATTTT

J: TRBJ2-5
V: TRBV25-1
D: TRBD1
length: 17
size: many
CDR3: CASSARTGEKSKETQYF
DNA: TGTGCCAGCAGTGCCCGGACAGGGGAGAAGAGTAAAGAGACCCAGTACTTC

J: TRBJ2-6
V: TRBV7-9
D: .
length: 18
size: .
CDR3: CASSSSTALSSGANVLTF
DNA: TGTGCCAGCAGCTCCTCAACAGCCCTCTCCTCTGGGGCCAACGTCCTGACTTTC

J: TRBJ2-2
V: TRBV15
D: TRBD1
length: 13
size: few
CDR3: CATQGQGTGELFF
DNA: TGTGCCACACAAGGACAGGGAACCGGGGAGCTGTTTTTT

J: TRBJ2-3
V: TRBV14
D: .
length: 17
size: once
CDR3: CANSQKGHRVDTDTQYF
DNA: TGTGCCAACAGCCAAAAAGGTCACAGGGTAGACACAGATACGCAGTATTTT

J: TRBJ2-1
V: TRBV6-1
D: TRBD2
length: 13
size: .
CDR3: CASSESGANEQFF
DNA: TGTGCCAGCAGTGAAAGCGGGGCCAATGAGCAGTTCTTC

J: TRBJ2-3
V: TRBV27
D: TRBD2
length: 15
size: .
CDR3: CASSFAGGSTDTQYF
DNA: TGTGCCAGCAGTTTTGCGGGGGGAAGCACAGATACGCAGTATTTT

J: TRBJ1-2
V: TRBV7-9
D: .
length: 14
size: few
CDR3: CASSLEGEIYGYTF
DNA: TGTGCCAGCAGCCTTGAAGGGGAGATCTATGGCTACACCTTC

J: TRBJ2-1
V: TRBV7-9
D: TRBD2
length: 17
size: few
CDR3: CASSFLMTSGALNEQFF
DNA: TGTGCCAGCAGCTTCCTGATGACTAGCGGGGCCCTCAATGAGCAGTTCTTC

J: TRBJ2-1
V: TRBV7-9
D: TRBD2
length: 21
size: few
CDR3: CASSALRLARVGSGSYNEQFF
DNA: TGTGCCAGCAGCGCCCTTAGACTAGCGCGGGTGGGTAGTGGCTCCTACAATGAGCAGTTCTTC

J: TRBJ2-7
V: TRBV25-1
D: .
length: 11
size: once
CDR3: CASMGPYEQYF
DNA: TGTGCCAGTATGGGACCCTACGAGCAGTACTTC

J: TRBJ2-7
V: TRBV12-3/TRBV12-4
D: TRBD2
length: 13
size: .
CDR3: CAISSGGTYEQYF
DNA: TGTGCCATTTCTAGCGGGGGCACCTACGAGCAGTACTTC

J: TRBJ2-2
V: TRBV29-1
D: .
length: 14
size: few
CDR3: CSVEGLENTGELFF
DNA: TGCAGCGTTGAAGGACTCGAAAACACCGGGGAGCTGTTTTTT

J: TRBJ2-7
V: TRBV5-5
D: TRBD1
length: 15
size: .
CDR3: CASSLGTGVLSKQYF
DNA: TGTGCCAGCAGCTTGGGGACAGGGGTCCTTTCCAAGCAGTACTTC

J: TRBJ2-7
V: TRBV6-6
D: TRBD2
length: 13
size: few
CDR3: CASRESGDYEQYF
DNA: TGTGCCAGCAGGGAAAGCGGGGACTACGAGCAGTACTTC

J: TRBJ1-2
V: TRBV12-3/TRBV12-4
D: .
length: 18
size: .
CDR3: CASSFIRGDGAGEYGYTF
DNA: TGTGCCAGCAGTTTTATAAGAGGGGACGGAGCGGGGGAGTATGGCTACACCTTC

J: TRBJ2-7
V: TRBV19
D: .
length: 13
size: .
CDR3: CASAHALSYEQYF
DNA: TGTGCCAGTGCACACGCCCTCTCCTACGAGCAGTACTTC

J: TRBJ1-6
V: TRBV25-1
D: .
length: 18
size: .
CDR3: CASSEEGQPQYYNSPLHF
DNA: TGTGCCAGCAGTGAAGAGGGGCAGCCCCAATACTATAATTCACCCCTCCACTTT

J: TRBJ2-1
V: TRBV7-9
D: TRBD1
length: 14
size: many
CDR3: CASSHGQGANEQFF
DNA: TGTGCCAGCAGCCACGGACAGGGGGCGAATGAGCAGTTCTTC

J: TRBJ2-3
V: TRBV18
D: .
length: 15
size: .
CDR3: CASSFGQSSTDTQYF
DNA: TGTGCCAGCTCATTCGGACAGTCTAGCACAGATACGCAGTATTTT

J: TRBJ2-1
V: TRBV19
D: .
length: 15
size: .
CDR3: CASSRERVVLDEQFF
DNA: TGTGCCAGTAGTAGGGAAAGGGTGGTTTTGGATGAGCAGTTCTTC